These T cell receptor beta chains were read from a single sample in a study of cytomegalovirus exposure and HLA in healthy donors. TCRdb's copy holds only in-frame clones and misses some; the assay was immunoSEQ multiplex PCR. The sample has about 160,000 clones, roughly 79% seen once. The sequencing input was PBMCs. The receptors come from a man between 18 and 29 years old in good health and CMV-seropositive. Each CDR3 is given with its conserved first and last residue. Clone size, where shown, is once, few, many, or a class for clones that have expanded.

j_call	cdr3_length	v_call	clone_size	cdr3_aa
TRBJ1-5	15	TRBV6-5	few	CASSSYRDSNQPQHF
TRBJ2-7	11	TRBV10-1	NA	CASSAGYEQYF
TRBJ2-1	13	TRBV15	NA	CATSGGAGNEQFF
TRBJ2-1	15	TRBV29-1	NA	CSVEVWDSDYNEQFF
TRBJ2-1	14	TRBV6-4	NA	CASSMNNPSDEQFF
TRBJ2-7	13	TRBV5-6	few	CASSISQTYEQYF
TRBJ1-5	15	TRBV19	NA	CASSSSLGADQPQHF
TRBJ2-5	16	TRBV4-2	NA	CASSPYLLAGQETQYF
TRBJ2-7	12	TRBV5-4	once	CASSLGTNEQYF
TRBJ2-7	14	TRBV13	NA	CASSLVRGSYEQYF
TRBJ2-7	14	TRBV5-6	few	CASSLREGYYEQYF
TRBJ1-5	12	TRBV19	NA	CATTGQGQPQHF
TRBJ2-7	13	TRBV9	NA	CASSEGGAYEQYF